Below are 18 T cell receptor beta chains sequenced from a single sample in a study of blood T cell repertoires in COVID-19. TCRdb's copy holds only in-frame clones and misses some; the assay was immunoSEQ multiplex PCR. The table lists about 140,000 clones, about three quarters of them singletons, with 1.5% to 2.5% in the top ten. The sequenced sample consisted of peripheral blood. Every receptor here comes from an older woman with acute or convalescent COVID-19.

V gene TRBV27 combines with J gene TRBJ2-2, with a tentative D call TRBD1 (6 bases). CDR1 and CDR2 from the germline V gene are MNHEY and SMNVEV (reference sequence). V lost 6 bases and J 0 bases, leaving 11 bases between the germline ends. The CDR3 totals 15 residues. The CDR3 region has the DNA TGTGCCAGCAGCGCCGACAGGTCGAACACCGGGGAGCTGTTTTTT. Residues: CASSADRSNTGELFF.

The rearrangement links TRBV10-3 to TRBJ2-5, with D uncertain. The CDR3 length is 12 residues. Trimming took 4 bases from V and 6 from J, leaving 9 bases between them. Germline V gene lookup returns CDR1 ENHRY and CDR2 SYGVKD. The CDR3 region is CAISAMGKTQYF. As DNA, the CDR3 is TGTGCCATCAGTGCAATGGGCAAGACCCAGTACTTC.

The gene calls are TRBV12-3 or TRBV12-4 and TRBJ2-7; TRBD1 aligns across 8 bases. The V and J ends lost 4 bases and 3 bases, in that order; junction bases with no gene match: 2. This CDR3 has 13 amino acids. CDR3 region: CASSWTGNYEQYF. The CDR3 DNA sequence: TGTGCCAGCAGTTGGACAGGGAACTACGAGCAGTACTTC.

This clone has only a few counts. V gene TRBV2 combines with J gene TRBJ2-5; TRBD1 might be the D (5 bases). Trimming pared 6 bases from V and 7 bases from J, leaving 12 bases between. Germline-derived CDR1 and CDR2 are SNHLY and FYNNEI. The CDR3 is made up of 12 amino acids. The CDR3 loop is CASRDTRRTQYF. As DNA, the CDR3 is TGTGCCAGCAGGGACACCCGGAGGACCCAGTACTTC.

This chain links TRBV6-5 with TRBJ2-7; 9 bases map to TRBD2. CDR3 length: 14 residues. The trim removed 7 bases at V and 2 bases at J, leaving 6 bases unmatched. Germline-derived CDR1 and CDR2 are MNHEY and SVGAGI. CDR3 residues: CASISTSGTYEQYF. In DNA, the CDR3 is TGTGCCAGCATTTCGACTAGCGGTACCTACGAGCAGTACTTC.

This rearrangement joins TRBV6-2 or TRBV6-3 to TRBJ1-1; no clear D gene. CDR3 length equals 14 residues. Trimming stripped 2 bases from V and 4 bases from J, with 11 bases between. Germline lookup yields CDR1 MNHEY and CDR2 SVGEGT. CDR3 region: CASSYPGYGTEAFF. The CDR3 DNA reads as TGTGCCAGCAGTTACCCGGGGTATGGCACTGAAGCTTTCTTT.

This sequence joins TRBV6-5 and TRBJ1-3; TRBD1 might be the D (6 bases). CDR3 length: 15 amino acids. Germline V gives CDR1 MNHEY, CDR2 SVGAGI. Trimming took 6 bases from V and 4 from J, leaving 16 bases between them. The CDR3 nucleotides read TGTGCCAGCAGCGTGAGGGGGGGAGAAGGAAACACCATATATTTT. This sequence encodes CASSVRGGEGNTIYF.

The rearrangement joins TRBV21-1 to TRBJ2-4; the DNA was not compared with TRBD2, the D call given in the table. TRBV21-1 is an annotated pseudogene. This CDR3 is built from 18 residues. The CDR3 here is CASRVLAGPPLAKNIQYF. CDR3 bases: TGTGCCAGCAGAGTTCTAGCGGGGCCACCCCTAGCCAAAAACATTCAGTACTTC.

The count of this clone is one. The chain links TRBV5-1 to TRBJ1-1; D perhaps matches TRBD1 (6 bases). Germline CDR1 is SGHRS and CDR2 is YFSETQ. The germline V and J ends were trimmed by 5 bases and 11 bases, with 16 bases remaining between them. This CDR3 is built from 12 residues. The CDR3 bases are TGCGCCAGCAGACAGGGTAGTAGTGGGGCTTTCTTT. Protein: CASRQGSSGAFF.

The chain employs TRBV2 and TRBJ2-7; weak D call: TRBD2 (5 bases). Germline assignment: CDR1 SNHLY and CDR2 FYNNEI. Trimming removed 7 bases at V and 2 bases at J, with 12 bases between. The CDR3 totals 13 residues. The CDR3 sequence: CASIGGYTYEQYF. CDR3 coding DNA: TGTGCCAGCATAGGAGGCTATACCTACGAGCAGTACTTC. The variable domain in full, with the rest retrieved from reference TRBV2 and TRBJ2-7, is EPEVTQTPSHQVTQMGQEVILRCVPISNHLYFYWYRQILGQKVEFLVSFYNNEISEKSEIFDDQFSVERPDGSNFTLKIRSTKLEDSAMYFCASIGGYTYEQYFGPGTRLTVT.

The chain is built from TRBV11-2 and TRBJ1-2, with D possibly TRBD1 on 5 matching bases. V was pared by 3 bases and J by 8 bases, with 16 bases between. In germline, CDR1 is SGHAT, CDR2 FQNNGV. The CDR3 consists of 14 residues. The CDR3 sequence is CASSFRESFGGYTF. Written as DNA, the CDR3 is TGTGCCAGCAGCTTCAGGGAATCGTTTGGAGGCTACACCTTC. The whole variable domain, remainder taken from reference TRBV11-2 and TRBJ1-2, is EAGVAQSPRYKIIEKRQSVAFWCNPISGHATLYWYQQILGQGPKLLIQFQNNGVVDDSQLPKDRFSAERLKGVDSTLKIQPAKLEDSAVYLCASSFRESFGGYTFGSGTRLTVV.

This clone was counted a single time. This chain links TRBV15 with TRBJ1-1; D perhaps matches TRBD1 (6 bases). The CDR3 extends over 13 amino acids. The germline gives CDR1 LNHNV, CDR2 YYDKDF (reference sequence). V was trimmed by 8 bases and J by 2 bases, leaving 12 bases between them. CDR3 protein: CATGVQGNTEAFF. Here the CDR3 DNA reads TGTGCCACCGGTGTACAGGGAAACACTGAAGCTTTCTTT. Full variable domain (rest looked up from reference TRBV15 and TRBJ1-1): DAMVIQNPRYQVTQFGKPVTLSCSQTLNHNVMYWYQQKSSQAPKLLFHYYDKDFNNEADTPDNFQSRRPNTSFCFLDIRSPGLGDTAMYLCATGVQGNTEAFFGQGTRLTVV.

The V call is TRBV7-8, the J call TRBJ2-1, with TRBD2 identical over 13 bases. The CDR3 runs to 16 residues. V was clipped by 6 bases and J by 1 base; unmatched bases: 3. From germline, CDR1 is SGHVS and CDR2 FQNEAQ. CDR3 bases: TGTGCCAGCAGACGGACTAGCGGGGGATCCTACAATGAGCAGTTCTTC. This codes for CASRRTSGGSYNEQFF.

The chain employs TRBV20-1 and TRBJ2-7; D is unclear. Germline CDR1 DFQATT, CDR2 SNEGSKA (reference sequence). The V and J ends lost 5 bases and 4 bases respectively, with 6 bases between them. The CDR3 runs to 10 residues. CDR3 protein: CSALFYEQYF. DNA for the CDR3: TGCAGTGCTCTCTTTTACGAGCAGTACTTC.

This clone has a single count. This chain uses TRBV18 with TRBJ2-7; TRBD2 matches 13 bases. V gave up 5 bases and J gave up 2 bases; unmatched junction bases: 6. Germline V lookup: CDR1 KGHSH, CDR2 LQKENI. The CDR3 has 16 amino acids. The CDR3 DNA follows: TGTGCCAGCTCAGGGACTAGCGGGACCAACCCCTACGAGCAGTACTTC. As protein: CASSGTSGTNPYEQYF.

The rearrangement joins TRBV7-2 to TRBJ1-1; no firm D call. This CDR3 has 14 amino acids. Germline V CDR1 and CDR2: SGHTA, FQGNSA. Between the trimmed V and J ends, which lost 4 bases and 10 bases, there was a span of 19 bases. The CDR3 is CASSSLARALSAFF. In DNA, the CDR3 is TGTGCCAGCAGCTCCCTGGCGAGGGCCCTCTCAGCTTTCTTT. The complete variable domain, with remaining parts taken from reference TRBV7-2 and TRBJ1-1, reads GAGVSQSPSNKVTEKGKDVELRCDPISGHTALYWYRQSLGQGLEFLIYFQGNSAPDKSGLPSDRFSAERTGGSVSTLTIQRTQQEDSAVYLCASSSLARALSAFFGQGTRLTVV.

This chain uses TRBV18 with TRBJ2-3; 12 positions match TRBD1. V lost 6 bases and J lost 1; bases outside the gene matches: 8. Germline CDR1 and CDR2: KGHSH and LQKENI. There are 17 residues in the CDR3. The CDR3 DNA follows: TGTGCCAGCTCCCCCGGGACAGGGGGCTTCCGCACAGATACGCAGTATTTT. It yields the protein CASSPGTGGFRTDTQYF.

The rearrangement uses TRBV6-6 and TRBJ1-5; 9 bases match TRBD1. This CDR3 region has 13 residues. Germline V gives CDR1 MNHNY, CDR2 SVGAGI (reference sequence). V was pared by 6 bases and J by 15 bases, with 12 bases of the junction left unmatched. CDR3 DNA: TGTGCCAGCAGAACTGGGACAGGGCGGGATTCGCATTTT. This gives the protein CASRTGTGRDSHF.